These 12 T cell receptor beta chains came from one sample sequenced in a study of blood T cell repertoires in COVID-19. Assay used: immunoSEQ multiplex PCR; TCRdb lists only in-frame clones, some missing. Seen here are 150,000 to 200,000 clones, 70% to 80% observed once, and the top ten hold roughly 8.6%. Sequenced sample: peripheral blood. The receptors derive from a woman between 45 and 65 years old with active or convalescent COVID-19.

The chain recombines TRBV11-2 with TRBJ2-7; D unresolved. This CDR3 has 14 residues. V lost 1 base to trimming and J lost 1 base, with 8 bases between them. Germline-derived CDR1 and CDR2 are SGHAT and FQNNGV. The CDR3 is CASSLGVTSYEQYF. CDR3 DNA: TGTGCCAGCAGCTTAGGGGTGACTTCCTACGAGCAGTACTTC.

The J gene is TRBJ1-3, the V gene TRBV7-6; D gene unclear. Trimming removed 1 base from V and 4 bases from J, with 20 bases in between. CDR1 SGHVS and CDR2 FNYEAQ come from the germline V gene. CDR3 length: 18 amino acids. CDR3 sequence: CASSLVAPEASGGNTIYF. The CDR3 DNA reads TGTGCCAGCAGCTTAGTGGCGCCAGAGGCTTCGGGGGGAAACACCATATATTTT. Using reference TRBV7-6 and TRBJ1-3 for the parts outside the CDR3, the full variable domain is GAGVSQSPRYKVTKRGQDVALRCDPISGHVSLYWYRQALGQGPEFLTYFNYEAQQDKSGLPNDRFSAERPEGSISTLTIQRTEQRDSAMYRCASSLVAPEASGGNTIYFGEGSWLTVV.

CDR3 in DNA: TGTGCCAGCAGCCAGGGACAGGGTTATGAAAAACTGTTTTTT. Translated: CASSQGQGYEKLFF. The gene calls are TRBV7-2 and TRBJ1-4; 9 nucleotides agree with TRBD1. Germline V lookup: CDR1 SGHTA, CDR2 FQGNSA. Trimming cost V 5 bases and J 6 bases; bases outside gene matches: 4. This CDR3 comprises 14 residues.

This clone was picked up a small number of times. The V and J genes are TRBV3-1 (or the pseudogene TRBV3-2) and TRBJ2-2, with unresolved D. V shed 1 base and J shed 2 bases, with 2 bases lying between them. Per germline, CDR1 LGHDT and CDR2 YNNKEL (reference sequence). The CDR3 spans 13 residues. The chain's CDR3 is CASSQVNTGELFF. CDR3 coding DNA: TGTGCCAGCAGCCAAGTAAACACCGGGGAGCTGTTTTTT.

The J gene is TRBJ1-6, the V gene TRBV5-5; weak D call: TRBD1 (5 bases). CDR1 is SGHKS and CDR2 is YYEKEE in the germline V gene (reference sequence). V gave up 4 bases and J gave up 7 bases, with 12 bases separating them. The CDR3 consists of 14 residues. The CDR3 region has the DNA TGTGCCAGCAGCCGGGGGGACGGAAATTCACCCCTCCACTTT. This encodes CASSRGDGNSPLHF.

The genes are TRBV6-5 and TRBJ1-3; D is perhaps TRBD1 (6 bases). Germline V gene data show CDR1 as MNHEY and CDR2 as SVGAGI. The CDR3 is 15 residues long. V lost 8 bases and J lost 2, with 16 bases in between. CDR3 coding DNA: TGTGCCAGCGGGCTAGGGGGAGGGACTGGAAACACCATATATTTT. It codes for CASGLGGGTGNTIYF.

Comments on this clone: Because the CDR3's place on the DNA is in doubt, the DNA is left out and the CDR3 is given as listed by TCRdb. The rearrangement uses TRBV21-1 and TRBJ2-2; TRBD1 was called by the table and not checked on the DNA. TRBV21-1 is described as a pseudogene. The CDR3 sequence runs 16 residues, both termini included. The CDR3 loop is CASSPWARGNTGELFF.

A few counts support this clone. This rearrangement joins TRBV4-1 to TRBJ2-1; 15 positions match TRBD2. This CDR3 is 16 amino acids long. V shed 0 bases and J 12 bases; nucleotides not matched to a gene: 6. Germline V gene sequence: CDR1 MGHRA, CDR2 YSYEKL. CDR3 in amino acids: CASSQDGTSGRKRQFF. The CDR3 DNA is TGCGCCAGCAGCCAAGACGGGACTAGCGGGAGGAAAAGGCAGTTCTTC.

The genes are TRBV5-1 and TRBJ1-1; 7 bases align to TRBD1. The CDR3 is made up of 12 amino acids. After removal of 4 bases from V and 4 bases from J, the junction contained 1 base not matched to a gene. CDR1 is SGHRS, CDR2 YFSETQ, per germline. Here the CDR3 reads CASSRQGTEAFF. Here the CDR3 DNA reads TGCGCCAGCAGCCGACAGGGCACTGAAGCTTTCTTT.

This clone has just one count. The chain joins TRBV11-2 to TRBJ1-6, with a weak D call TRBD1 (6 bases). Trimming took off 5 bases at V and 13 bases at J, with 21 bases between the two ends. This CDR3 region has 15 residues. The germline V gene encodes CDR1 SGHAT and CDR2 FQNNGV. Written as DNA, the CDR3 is TGTGCCAGCAGCCAGGGACACGGGTTGATGGGGCCCCTCCACTTT. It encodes CASSQGHGLMGPLHF. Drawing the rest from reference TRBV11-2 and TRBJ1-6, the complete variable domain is EAGVAQSPRYKIIEKRQSVAFWCNPISGHATLYWYQQILGQGPKLLIQFQNNGVVDDSQLPKDRFSAERLKGVDSTLKIQPAKLEDSAVYLCASSQGHGLMGPLHFGNGTRLTVT.

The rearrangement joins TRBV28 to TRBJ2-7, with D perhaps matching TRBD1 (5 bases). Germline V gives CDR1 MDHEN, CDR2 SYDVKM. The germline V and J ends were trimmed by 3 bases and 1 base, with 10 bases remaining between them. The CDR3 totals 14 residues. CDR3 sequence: CASSLPQGSYEQYF. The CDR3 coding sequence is TGTGCCAGCAGTTTGCCCCAGGGATCCTACGAGCAGTACTTC.

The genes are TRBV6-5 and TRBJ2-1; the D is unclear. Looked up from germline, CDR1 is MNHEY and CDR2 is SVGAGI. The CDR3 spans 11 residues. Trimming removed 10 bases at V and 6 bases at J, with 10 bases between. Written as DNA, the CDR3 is TGTGCCACGACATTGGGCAATGAGCAGTTCTTC. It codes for CATTLGNEQFF.